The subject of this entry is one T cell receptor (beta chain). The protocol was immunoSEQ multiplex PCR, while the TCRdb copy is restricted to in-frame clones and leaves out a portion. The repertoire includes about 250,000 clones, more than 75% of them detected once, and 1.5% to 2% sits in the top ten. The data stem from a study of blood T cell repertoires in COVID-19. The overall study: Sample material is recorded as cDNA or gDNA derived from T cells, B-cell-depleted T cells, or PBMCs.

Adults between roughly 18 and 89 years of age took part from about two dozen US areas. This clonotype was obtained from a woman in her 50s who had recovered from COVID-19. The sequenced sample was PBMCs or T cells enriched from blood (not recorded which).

CDR3 amino acids: CASSMGVKQGTGTEAFF. CDR3 in DNA: TGTGCCAGCAGCATGGGGGTGAAACAGGGGACGGGGACTGAAGCTTTCTTT. The V gene is TRBV5-6, the J gene TRBJ1-1; 7 positions agree with TRBD1. The trim removed 4 bases at V and 5 bases at J, leaving 17 bases unmatched. This CDR3 comprises 17 residues. Germline V CDR1 and CDR2: SGHDT, YYEEEE.